This T cell receptor beta chain was found in a study of cytomegalovirus exposure and HLA in healthy donors. About the research overall: Counted in an early data release were 85 million or so unique TCRs from HLA-typed donors. Study-wide results and caveats: Within an earlier analysis, most TCR beta V segments proved productive either about 90% or about 30% of the time.

CDR1 and CDR2 (germline): SGHTA, FQGTGA. V lost 6 bases and J 4 bases, leaving 10 bases between the germline ends. CDR3 length: 13 residues. This clone was observed a handful of times. Its antigen is currently unknown. The PCR used 60 Vbeta and 13 Jbeta primers. Libraries were prepared by immunoSEQ multiplex PCR; TCRdb keeps only in-frame clonotypes and omits some of them. This sample carries more than 95,000 clones, about 15% of them seen once, and the ten largest clones take about 3%. The sequence came from a female donor in good health and CMV-seropositive. The J gene is TRBJ2-1, the V gene TRBV7-3, with a tentative D call TRBD2 (6 bases). Sequenced material: PBMCs. This CDR3 is CASSPAGYNEQFF. For the CDR3, the DNA is TGTGCCAGCAGTCCCGCGGGGTACAATGAGCAGTTCTTC.